This TCR beta chain was captured in a study of early T cells in non-severe SARS-CoV-2 infection. Study-wide background: The chains were unpaired, and the sequenced material was bulk RNA from unsorted whole blood. Findings of the study overall: Using VDJdb, the matching emphasized anti-spike CD8 responses while missing private and CD4 specificities.

This clonotype turned up a few times. Its antigen is currently unknown. TCRdb analysed the 5' RACE reads with MiXCR anew, one entry per CDR3 protein. This repertoire shows 100,000 to 130,000 distinct CDR3 sequences, around 10% found once; its top ten account for 3% to 3.5%. From germline, CDR1 is LNHDA and CDR2 SQIVND (reference sequence). The ends lost 3 bases at V and 0 bases at J; junction bases unmatched: 10. The CDR3 extends over 18 amino acids. The V call is TRBV19, the J call TRBJ2-1; 8 bases fit TRBD2. What was sequenced was whole blood. The sequence came from an adult who was a healthcare worker with PCR-confirmed SARS-CoV-2 infection or an uninfected control (not recorded which). Written as DNA, the CDR3 is TGTGCCAGTAGTATGTTTGGGGCGGGAGGAGGCTCCTACAATGAGCAGTTCTTC. Translation gives CASSMFGAGGGSYNEQFF.